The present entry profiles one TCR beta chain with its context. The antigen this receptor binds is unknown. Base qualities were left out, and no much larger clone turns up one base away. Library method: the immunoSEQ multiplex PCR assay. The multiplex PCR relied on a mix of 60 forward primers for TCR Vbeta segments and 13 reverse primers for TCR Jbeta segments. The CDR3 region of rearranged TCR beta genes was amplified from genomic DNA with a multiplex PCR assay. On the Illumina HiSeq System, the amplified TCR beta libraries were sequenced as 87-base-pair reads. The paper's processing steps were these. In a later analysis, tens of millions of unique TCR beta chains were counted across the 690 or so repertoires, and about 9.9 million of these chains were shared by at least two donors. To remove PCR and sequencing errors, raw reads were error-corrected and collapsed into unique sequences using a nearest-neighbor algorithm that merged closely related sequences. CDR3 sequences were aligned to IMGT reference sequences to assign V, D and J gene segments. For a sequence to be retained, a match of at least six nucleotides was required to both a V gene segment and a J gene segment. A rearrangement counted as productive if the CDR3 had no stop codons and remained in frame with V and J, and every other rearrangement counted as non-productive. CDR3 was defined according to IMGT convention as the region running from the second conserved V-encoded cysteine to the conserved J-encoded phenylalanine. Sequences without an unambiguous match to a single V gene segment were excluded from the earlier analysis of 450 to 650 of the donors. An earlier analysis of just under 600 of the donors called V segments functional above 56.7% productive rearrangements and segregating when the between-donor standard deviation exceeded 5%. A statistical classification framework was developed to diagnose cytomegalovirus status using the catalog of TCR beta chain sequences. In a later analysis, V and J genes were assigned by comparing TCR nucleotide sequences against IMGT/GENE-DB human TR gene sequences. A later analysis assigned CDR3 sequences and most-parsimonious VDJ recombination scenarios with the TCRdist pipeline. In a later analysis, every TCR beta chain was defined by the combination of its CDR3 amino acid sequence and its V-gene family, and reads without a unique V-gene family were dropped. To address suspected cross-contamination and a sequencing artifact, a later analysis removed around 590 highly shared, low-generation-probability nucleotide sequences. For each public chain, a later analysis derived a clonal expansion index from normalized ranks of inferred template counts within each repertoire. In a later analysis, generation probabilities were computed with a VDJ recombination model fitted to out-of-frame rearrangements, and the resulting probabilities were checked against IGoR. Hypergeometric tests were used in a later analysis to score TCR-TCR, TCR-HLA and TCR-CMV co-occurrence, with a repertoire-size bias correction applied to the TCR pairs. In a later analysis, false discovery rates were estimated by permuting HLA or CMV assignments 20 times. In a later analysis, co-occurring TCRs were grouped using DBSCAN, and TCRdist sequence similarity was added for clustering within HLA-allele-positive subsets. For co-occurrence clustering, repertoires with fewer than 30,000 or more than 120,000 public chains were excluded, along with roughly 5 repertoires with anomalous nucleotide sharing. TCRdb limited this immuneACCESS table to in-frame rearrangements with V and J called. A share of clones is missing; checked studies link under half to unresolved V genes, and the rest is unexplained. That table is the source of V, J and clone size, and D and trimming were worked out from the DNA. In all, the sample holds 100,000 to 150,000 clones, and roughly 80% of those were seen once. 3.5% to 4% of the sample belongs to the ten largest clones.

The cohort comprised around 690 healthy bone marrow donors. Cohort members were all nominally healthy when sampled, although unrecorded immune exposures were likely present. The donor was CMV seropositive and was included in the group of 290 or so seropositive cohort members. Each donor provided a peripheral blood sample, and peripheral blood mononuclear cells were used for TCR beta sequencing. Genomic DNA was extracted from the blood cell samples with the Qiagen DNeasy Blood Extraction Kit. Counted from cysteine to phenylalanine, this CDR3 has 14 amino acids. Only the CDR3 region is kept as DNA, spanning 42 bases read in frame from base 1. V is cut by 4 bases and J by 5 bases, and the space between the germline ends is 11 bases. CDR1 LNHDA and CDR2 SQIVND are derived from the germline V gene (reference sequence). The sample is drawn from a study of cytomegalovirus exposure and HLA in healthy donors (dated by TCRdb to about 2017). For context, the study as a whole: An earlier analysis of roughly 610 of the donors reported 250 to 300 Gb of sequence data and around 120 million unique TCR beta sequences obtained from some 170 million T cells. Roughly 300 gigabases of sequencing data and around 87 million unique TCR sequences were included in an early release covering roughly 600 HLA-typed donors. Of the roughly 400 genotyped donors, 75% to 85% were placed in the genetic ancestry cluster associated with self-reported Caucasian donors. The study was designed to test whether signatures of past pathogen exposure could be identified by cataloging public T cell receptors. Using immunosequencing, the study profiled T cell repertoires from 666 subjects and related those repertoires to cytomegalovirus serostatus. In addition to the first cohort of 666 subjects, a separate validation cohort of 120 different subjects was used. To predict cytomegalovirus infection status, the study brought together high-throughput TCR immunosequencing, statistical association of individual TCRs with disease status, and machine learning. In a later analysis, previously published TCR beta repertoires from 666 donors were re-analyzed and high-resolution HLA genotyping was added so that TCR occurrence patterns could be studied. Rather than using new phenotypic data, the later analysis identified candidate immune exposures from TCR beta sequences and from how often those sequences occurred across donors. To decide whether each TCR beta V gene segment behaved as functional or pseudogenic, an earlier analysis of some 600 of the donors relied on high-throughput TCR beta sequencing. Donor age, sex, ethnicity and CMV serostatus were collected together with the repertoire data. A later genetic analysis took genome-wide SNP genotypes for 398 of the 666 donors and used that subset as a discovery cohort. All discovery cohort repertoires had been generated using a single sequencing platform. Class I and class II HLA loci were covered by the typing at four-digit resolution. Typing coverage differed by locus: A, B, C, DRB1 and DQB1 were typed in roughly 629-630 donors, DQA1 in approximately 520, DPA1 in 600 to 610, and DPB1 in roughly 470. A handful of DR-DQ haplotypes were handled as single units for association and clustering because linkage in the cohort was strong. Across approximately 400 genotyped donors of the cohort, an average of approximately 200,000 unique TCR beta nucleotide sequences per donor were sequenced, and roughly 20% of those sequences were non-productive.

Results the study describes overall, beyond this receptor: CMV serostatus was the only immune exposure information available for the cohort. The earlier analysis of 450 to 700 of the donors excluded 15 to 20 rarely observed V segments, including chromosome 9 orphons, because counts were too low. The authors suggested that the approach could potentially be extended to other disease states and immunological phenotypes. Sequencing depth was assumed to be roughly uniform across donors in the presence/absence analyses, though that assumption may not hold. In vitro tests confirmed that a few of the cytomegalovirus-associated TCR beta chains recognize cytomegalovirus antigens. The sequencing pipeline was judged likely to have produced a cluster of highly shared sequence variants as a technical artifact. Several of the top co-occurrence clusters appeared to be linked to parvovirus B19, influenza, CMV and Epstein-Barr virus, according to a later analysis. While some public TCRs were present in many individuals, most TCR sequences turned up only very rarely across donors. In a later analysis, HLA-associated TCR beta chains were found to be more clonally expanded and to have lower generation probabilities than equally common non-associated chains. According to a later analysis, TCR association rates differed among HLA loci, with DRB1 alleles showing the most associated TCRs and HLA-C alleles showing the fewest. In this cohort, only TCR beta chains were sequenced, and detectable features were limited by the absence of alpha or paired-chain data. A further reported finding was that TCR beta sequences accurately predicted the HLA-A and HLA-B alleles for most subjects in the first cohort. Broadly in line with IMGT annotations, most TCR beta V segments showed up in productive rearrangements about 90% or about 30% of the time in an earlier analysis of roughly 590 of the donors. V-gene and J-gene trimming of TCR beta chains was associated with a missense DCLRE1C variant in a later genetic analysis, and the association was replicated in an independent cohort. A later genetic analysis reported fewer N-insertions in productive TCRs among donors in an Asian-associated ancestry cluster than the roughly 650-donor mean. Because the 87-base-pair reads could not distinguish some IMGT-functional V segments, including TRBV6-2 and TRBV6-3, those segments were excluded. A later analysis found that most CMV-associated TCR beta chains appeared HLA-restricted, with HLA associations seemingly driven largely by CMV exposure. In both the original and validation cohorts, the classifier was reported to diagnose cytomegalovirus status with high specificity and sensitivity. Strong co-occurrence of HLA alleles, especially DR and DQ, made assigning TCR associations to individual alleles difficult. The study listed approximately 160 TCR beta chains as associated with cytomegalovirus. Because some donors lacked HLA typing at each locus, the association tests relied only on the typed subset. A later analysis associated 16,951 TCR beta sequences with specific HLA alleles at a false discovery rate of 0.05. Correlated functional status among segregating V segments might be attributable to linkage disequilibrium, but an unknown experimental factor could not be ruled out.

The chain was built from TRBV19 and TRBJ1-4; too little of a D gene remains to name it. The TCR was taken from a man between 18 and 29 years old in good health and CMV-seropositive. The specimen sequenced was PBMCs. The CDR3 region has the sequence CASSRAVFNEKLFF. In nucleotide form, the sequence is TGTGCCAGTAGTAGGGCAGTATTCAATGAAAAACTGTTTTTT. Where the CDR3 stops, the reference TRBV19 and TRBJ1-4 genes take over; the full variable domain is DGGITQSPKYLFRKEGQNVTLSCEQNLNHDAMYWYRQDPGQGLRLIYYSQIVNDFQKGDIAEGYSVSREKKESFPLTVTSAQKNPTAFYLCASSRAVFNEKLFFGSGTQLSVL.